The rows below give T cell receptor beta chains drawn from one sample of a study of blood T cell repertoires in COVID-19. Some clones are missing from TCRdb's copy, which holds only in-frame ones; the method was immunoSEQ multiplex PCR. The table has about 86,000 clones, approximately 83% seen once; the top ten hold roughly 32%. The specimen was peripheral blood. The receptors come from a woman older than 75 with active or convalescent COVID-19. Each CDR3 is given with its conserved first and last residue. The D gene is left open where the match is weak.

CDR3: CAISPGQPYEQYF
D: TRBD1
V: TRBV10-3
J: TRBJ2-7

CDR3: CASSLGTGGGTQYF
D: NA
V: TRBV7-2
J: TRBJ2-3

CDR3: CASSLVGGARDTQYF
D: NA
V: TRBV7-2
J: TRBJ2-3

CDR3: CASRREGAQGTEAFF
D: TRBD1
V: TRBV28
J: TRBJ1-1

CDR3: CASSLPNNEQFF
D: NA
V: TRBV7-3
J: TRBJ2-1

CDR3: CASSYGGVRQPQHF
D: NA
V: TRBV6-2/TRBV6-3
J: TRBJ1-5

CDR3: CASSRDGQGPRTDTQYF
D: TRBD1
V: TRBV5-1
J: TRBJ2-3

CDR3: CASSTSGLSYNEQFF
D: TRBD2
V: TRBV5-6
J: TRBJ2-1

CDR3: CASSPYRGNTGELFF
D: TRBD1
V: TRBV5-6
J: TRBJ2-2

CDR3: CAWRGGLYTDTQYF
D: NA
V: TRBV30
J: TRBJ2-3

CDR3: CASSQDWGRGTYEQYF
D: TRBD2
V: TRBV4-3
J: TRBJ2-7

CDR3: CASRPDGTGGYEAFF
D: TRBD1
V: TRBV6-5
J: TRBJ1-1

CDR3: CASSPLAGGRELFF
D: TRBD2
V: TRBV5-1
J: TRBJ2-2

CDR3: CASSLQGRSSYEQYF
D: NA
V: TRBV5-1
J: TRBJ2-7

CDR3: CAIMASGDTDTQYF
D: TRBD2
V: TRBV10-3
J: TRBJ2-3

CDR3: CAWSLRAYEQYF
D: NA
V: TRBV30
J: TRBJ2-7

CDR3: CASSMTAYQETQYF
D: NA
V: TRBV5-1
J: TRBJ2-5

CDR3: CASSQGTPALSGNTIYF
D: NA
V: TRBV14
J: TRBJ1-3

CDR3: CASSQAYQETQYF
D: NA
V: TRBV3-1/TRBV3-2
J: TRBJ2-5

CDR3: CASSLDRWDTEAFF
D: TRBD1
V: TRBV5-1
J: TRBJ1-1

CDR3: CASSPGLAGGAYEQYF
D: TRBD2
V: TRBV5-1
J: TRBJ2-7

CDR3: CSASSRQGAQEGTNEKLFF
D: TRBD1
V: TRBV20-1
J: TRBJ1-4

CDR3: CASSVGGGPRDTQYF
D: NA
V: TRBV9
J: TRBJ2-3

CDR3: CASSQDRATEAFF
D: TRBD1
V: TRBV27
J: TRBJ1-1

CDR3: CASSTGRDSDTQYF
D: TRBD2
V: TRBV19
J: TRBJ2-3

CDR3: CASSQSSGSPYEQYF
D: TRBD2
V: TRBV4-1
J: TRBJ2-7

CDR3: CASSSTGVVETQYF
D: TRBD1
V: TRBV6-2/TRBV6-3
J: TRBJ2-5

CDR3: CSANPVETQYF
D: NA
V: TRBV20-1
J: TRBJ2-5

CDR3: CAISMGAPTTEAFF
D: NA
V: TRBV10-3
J: TRBJ1-1